Described below is a single T cell receptor beta chain sequence and its context. Its antigen specificity is not known. There are no base qualities to consult, and no much larger clone falls within one base. The sample comes from a study of radiotherapy plus CTLA-4 blockade in lung cancer (dated by TCRdb to the late 2010s). Broadly, across the study: Objective responses were observed in 18% of enrolled patients, and disease control was achieved in approximately 30%. General study outcomes and caveats: Increased serum interferon-beta after radiation, together with early dynamic changes in blood T cell clones, were reported to be the strongest predictors of response. After treatment with radiotherapy and ipilimumab, TCR clones that originated in tumors expanded in peripheral blood.

The method behind the library was the immunoSEQ multiplex PCR assay. TCRdb's version of the immuneACCESS table is confined to in-frame rearrangements and falls short of the full clone set. An unresolved V gene accounts for under half of the shortfall where checked; the remainder is of unknown origin. A total of under 25,000 clones appear in this sample, around 70% of them only once. 3.6% of the sample goes to the ten largest clones. The study evaluated CTLA-4 blockade (ipilimumab) given together with focal radiation therapy in patients who had chemo-refractory metastatic non-small-cell lung cancer. CDR1 and CDR2 were assigned from the germline V gene (reference sequence) as SGHNT and YYREEE. The cysteine opens and the phenylalanine closes a CDR3 of 16 amino acids. Only the CDR3 DNA stays, 48 bases, in frame from base 1. The junction shows trimming of 4 bases on V and 0 bases on J, plus 11 bases between the germline ends.

The input for sequencing was peripheral blood, taken from a patient treated with radiotherapy plus ipilimumab. The receptor was isolated from a human donor with non-small cell lung cancer who had stable disease on radiotherapy plus ipilimumab. The sequence links TRBV5-4 to TRBJ2-6; no D gene call is confident. The nucleotide sequence reads as follows: TGTGCCAGCAGCCCACCTTCCCGCTCTGGGGCCAACGTCCTGACTTTC. Its protein is CASSPPSRSGANVLTF.